Each of the 10 T cell receptor beta chains below was sequenced from the same sample in a study of OX40 agonist ivuxolimab in advanced cancers. Method: immunoSEQ multiplex PCR; TCRdb's copy keeps in-frame clones and lacks some. The repertoire holds 70,000 to 90,000 clones, around 86% seen once, with nearly 8% in the top ten. The material sequenced was CD4+ or CD8+ T cells sorted from blood, taken in a trial of the OX40 agonist ivuxolimab. These receptors were collected from an adult with an advanced solid tumor such as melanoma, head and neck, liver or kidney cancer.

The chain carries TRBV20-1 and TRBJ2-1; possibly TRBD1 or TRBD2 for D (5 bases each). V was clipped by 4 bases and J by 16 bases, with 17 bases between them. The CDR3 sequence is 11 residues long. Germline V lookup: CDR1 DFQATT, CDR2 SNEGSKA (reference sequence). CDR3 protein: CSATNPRDVFF. DNA of the CDR3: TGCAGTGCTACAAACCCCCGGGACGTTTTCTTC.

V and J are TRBV10-1 and TRBJ2-7; weak D call: TRBD2 (6 bases). V lost 8 bases and J 0 bases, leaving 23 bases between the germline ends. The CDR3 runs to 17 residues. Germline V gives CDR1 WNHNN, CDR2 SYGVQD (reference sequence). The CDR3 DNA sequence: TGCGCCAGCCTGAGACCCTTCCAGGACGGGAGCTCCTACGAGCAGTACTTC. Its protein is CASLRPFQDGSSYEQYF.

This rearrangement joins TRBV5-4 to TRBJ1-4, with a tentative D call TRBD1 (6 bases). The CDR3 covers 18 residues. In germline, CDR1 is SGHNT, CDR2 YYREEE (reference sequence). Between the trimmed V and J ends, which lost 0 bases and 6 bases, there was a span of 21 bases. The CDR3 reads CASSLGGRGTGGYEKLFF. Here the CDR3 DNA reads TGTGCCAGCAGCTTGGGGGGCAGGGGAACGGGAGGATATGAAAAACTGTTTTTT.

This clone has more than one count but fewer than ten. The chain recombines TRBV7-9 with TRBJ2-3; 8 positions agree with TRBD2. Germline V gene sequence: CDR1 SEHNR, CDR2 FQNEAQ (reference sequence). J lost 2 bases, V lost 2 bases, and 6 bases had no gene match. The length of the CDR3 is 16 residues. The CDR3 region has the DNA TGTGCCAGCAGCTTACGGGTGACTAGCGACACAGATACGCAGTATTTT. Amino acids: CASSLRVTSDTDTQYF.

The genes are TRBV7-9 and TRBJ1-4; no clear D. The CDR3 extends over 15 amino acids. Trimming cost V 6 bases and J 5 bases, with 16 bases left between them. The germline V gene has CDR1 SEHNR and CDR2 FQNEAQ (reference sequence). The CDR3: CASSPMLLGNEKLFF. As DNA, the CDR3 is TGTGCCAGCAGTCCAATGTTGCTAGGAAATGAAAAACTGTTTTTT.

The chain has TRBV13 and TRBJ1-5; D is ambiguous. Germline assignment: CDR1 PRHDT and CDR2 FYEKMQ (reference sequence). Trimming left V 6 bases short and J 2 bases short, with 17 bases between. The CDR3 contains 16 residues. CDR3 residues: CASSIGRWNGNQPQHF. CDR3 DNA: TGTGCCAGCAGTATCGGCCGATGGAATGGCAATCAGCCCCAGCATTTT.

This chain uses TRBV9 with TRBJ2-7, with 7 nucleotides matching TRBD2. Germline lookup yields CDR1 SGDLS and CDR2 YYNGEE. The CDR3 loop spans 15 amino acids. The junction had 6 bases not matched to a gene; V was cut back by 0 bases and J by 3 bases. CDR3 in DNA: TGTGCCAGCAGCGTAGACGGCGGGAGTTTCTACGAGCAGTACTTC. Encoded protein: CASSVDGGSFYEQYF.

The chain links TRBV4-2 to TRBJ1-4; D is uncertain. Trimming took 3 bases from V and 0 from J, leaving 8 bases between them. This CDR3 has 15 residues. Germline values: CDR1 LGHNA, CDR2 YNFKEQ. The CDR3 DNA reads TGTGCCAGCAGCCAGGAGACTGCAACTAATGAAAAACTGTTTTTT. Protein: CASSQETATNEKLFF.

J is TRBJ1-3 and V is TRBV7-8; the D is unclear. Germline V gene sequence: CDR1 SGHVS, CDR2 FQNEAQ. This CDR3 is 16 amino acids long. Trimming removed 3 bases from V and 0 bases from J, with 12 bases in between. CDR3 amino acids: CASSFSSGNSGNTIYF. The CDR3 DNA is TGTGCCAGCAGCTTTAGTTCTGGAAACTCTGGAAACACCATATATTTT.

The chain carries TRBV28 and TRBJ1-5; 7 nucleotides align to TRBD1. Losses at the gene ends were 3 bases for V and 3 bases for J; bases not matched to a gene: 5. Germline V gene data show CDR1 as MDHEN and CDR2 as SYDVKM. The CDR3 totals 15 residues. The DNA of the CDR3 is TGTGCCAGCAGTTTTCTTGGGACAGCCAATCAGCCCCAGCATTTT. Translating gives CASSFLGTANQPQHF.